The 21 T cell receptor beta chains below were found in one sample sequenced in a study of T cells in Graves' hyperthyroidism and ophthalmopathy. Amplification yielded TCR beta CDR3 regions, with RNA transcripts as the source. HTBI primers were the set used in a first-round RT-PCR of the TCR CDR3. TCRdb reprocessed the multiplex PCR reads with MiXCR, giving one entry per CDR3 protein. The data hold some 350,000 distinct CDR3 sequences, with about 15% observed a single time. The sequenced sample was blood. The source is a woman aged 60 to 75 with Graves' ophthalmopathy.

V is TRBV12-3 or TRBV12-4 and J is TRBJ1-6, with D tentatively TRBD1 (5 bases). The CDR3 covers 14 residues. V was trimmed by 1 base and J by 8 bases, leaving 9 bases between them. In nucleotides, the CDR3 is TGTGCCAGCAGTTTAGGCGACAGCTATTCACCCCTCCACTTT. It codes for CASSLGDSYSPLHF.

CDR3 in amino acids: CASSVAMGVPGGYTF. In DNA, the CDR3 is TGTGCCAGCAGCGTAGCTATGGGGGTACCTGGCGGCTACACCTTC. V usage is TRBV9 and J usage is TRBJ1-2, with D possibly matching TRBD1 (5 bases). The germline V gene has CDR1 SGDLS and CDR2 YYNGEE. V lost 0 bases and J 8 bases, leaving 17 bases between the germline ends. CDR3 length: 15 amino acids.

This clonotype appeared a few times. The CDR3 reads CASTAGLSYEQYF. The CDR3 DNA reads as TGTGCCAGCACCGCGGGACTATCCTACGAGCAGTACTTC. The chain employs TRBV6-1 and TRBJ2-7; TRBD2 aligns across 7 bases. J lost 1 base, V lost 7 bases, and 4 bases had no gene match. This CDR3 spans 13 amino acids. The germline V gene has CDR1 MNHNS and CDR2 SASEGT.

This clonotype appeared a few times. The chain carries TRBV27 and TRBJ2-5; D perhaps matches TRBD2 (5 bases). Germline V gives CDR1 MNHEY, CDR2 SMNVEV (reference sequence). Deletions cut 7 bases from V and 3 bases from J, with 21 bases between. This CDR3 is built from 16 residues. The CDR3 here is CASNPLGAEAKETQYF. DNA of the CDR3: TGTGCCAGCAACCCCCTGGGAGCGGAGGCTAAAGAGACCCAGTACTTC.

This rearrangement joins TRBV12-3 or TRBV12-4 to TRBJ2-1; weak D call: TRBD2 (7 bases). The CDR3 loop spans 16 amino acids. V lost 3 bases and J 0 bases, leaving 12 bases between the germline ends. DNA of the CDR3: TGTGCCAGCAGTTTGTGGGGGGGGCCCTCCTACAATGAGCAGTTCTTC. It translates to CASSLWGGPSYNEQFF.

The chain recombines TRBV6-1 with TRBJ2-7; a possible D gene is TRBD2 (6 bases). There are 12 residues in the CDR3. V was clipped by 2 bases and J by 6 bases, with 8 bases between them. Germline lookup yields CDR1 MNHNS and CDR2 SASEGT. The CDR3 loop is CASSEREVEQYF. In DNA form, the CDR3 reads TGTGCCAGCAGTGAAAGGGAGGTCGAGCAGTACTTC.

This clonotype was counted only a few times. V gene TRBV18 combines with J gene TRBJ2-3; possible D gene TRBD2, 5 bases. Trimming took off 1 base at V and 0 bases at J, with 11 bases between the two ends. This CDR3 is built from 16 residues. CDR1 and CDR2 from the germline V gene are KGHSH and LQKENI. As DNA, the CDR3 is TGTGCCAGCTCACCACGGGCGGGTGATAGCACAGATACGCAGTATTTT. As protein: CASSPRAGDSTDTQYF.

This clonotype occurred many times. V and J are TRBV20-1 and TRBJ2-3, with 10 bases aligning to TRBD2. The CDR3 is 15 amino acids. Germline CDR1 reads DFQATT; CDR2 reads SNEGSKA (reference sequence). Trimming took 5 bases from V and 0 from J; bases not matched to a gene: 5. The CDR3 loop reads CSAGPGLASTDTQYF. The CDR3 DNA sequence: TGCAGTGCTGGGCCGGGACTAGCGAGCACAGATACGCAGTATTTT.

There are many counts of this clonotype. The chain uses TRBV7-3 and TRBJ1-1; 9 positions agree with TRBD1. The J segment lost 5 bases and the V segment lost 5 bases, leaving 9 bases of the junction unmatched. This CDR3 spans 15 amino acids. The germline CDR1 and CDR2 sequences are SGHTA and FQGTGA. The CDR3 DNA reads TGTGCCAGCAGCGCCACGGACAGGGGAGGTACTGAAGCTTTCTTT. It specifies CASSATDRGGTEAFF.

There are a few counts of this clonotype. This chain uses TRBV5-5 with TRBJ2-5; D gene uncertain. The CDR3 loop spans 13 amino acids. From germline, CDR1 is SGHKS and CDR2 YYEKEE (reference sequence). Trimming cost V 1 base and J 3 bases, with 7 bases left between them. CDR3 bases: TGTGCCAGCAGCTTGCTCACCGAAGAGACCCAGTACTTC. This encodes CASSLLTEETQYF.

This clonotype was counted at least ten times. V and J are TRBV12-5 and TRBJ2-3, with D perhaps being TRBD1 or TRBD2 (7 bases each). Between the trimmed V and J ends, which lost 0 bases and 6 bases, there was a span of 16 bases. The CDR3 extends over 16 amino acids. The germline CDR1 and CDR2 sequences are LGHNT and FRNRAP. The CDR3 spells CASGLVQGRASDTQYF. The CDR3 region has the DNA TGTGCTAGTGGTTTGGTACAGGGGAGGGCCAGTGATACGCAGTATTTT.

This clonotype was counted at least ten times. The chain employs TRBV18 and TRBJ1-4, with D possibly being TRBD1 (6 bases). V was cut by 1 base and J by 3 bases, with 9 bases left in between. This CDR3 contains 15 residues. Looked up from germline, CDR1 is KGHSH and CDR2 is LQKENI. This chain's CDR3 is CASSPRTASNEKLFF. In nucleotides, the CDR3 is TGTGCCAGCTCACCACGGACAGCCTCTAATGAAAAACTGTTTTTT.

The chain couples TRBV28 to TRBJ2-7; 13 bases match TRBD2. Germline values: CDR1 MDHEN, CDR2 SYDVKM. This CDR3 spans 19 amino acids. The V segment lost 3 bases and the J segment 1 base; nucleotides outside the gene matches: 12. DNA for the CDR3: TGTGCCAGCAGTTTCCTCCCCCCCGGGACTAGCGGGACATCCTACGAGCAGTACTTC. Its translation: CASSFLPPGTSGTSYEQYF.

J is TRBJ2-1 and V is TRBV12-3 or TRBV12-4, with 7 positions matching TRBD2. Losses at the gene ends were 10 bases for V and 7 bases for J; bases not matched to a gene: 10. This CDR3 has 13 residues. CDR3 region: CATGRPVGNEQFF. The CDR3 DNA reads TGTGCCACCGGGAGGCCGGTGGGGAATGAGCAGTTCTTC.

This clonotype was counted at least ten times. The chain recombines TRBV7-9 with TRBJ2-3; TRBD2 aligns across 7 bases. Germline loops: CDR1 SEHNR, CDR2 FQNEAQ (reference sequence). CDR3 length: 18 residues. V lost 2 bases and J lost 7; bases outside the gene matches: 18. The CDR3 sequence: CASSLRGDGLSPRNTQYF. In nucleotides, the CDR3 is TGTGCCAGCAGCTTACGGGGGGACGGACTATCCCCCAGAAATACGCAGTATTTT.

Of note for this clonotype: A read error may account for a junction end that differs from germline. This chain connects TRBV28 to TRBJ2-7; no clear D gene. The CDR3 runs 11 residues. CDR1 MDHEN and CDR2 SYDVKM come from the germline V gene. The CDR3 nucleotides read TGTGCCAGCAGCCTATCCTACAAGCAGTACTTC. Translated: CASSLSYKQYF.

This clonotype has more than one count but fewer than ten. The DNA for the CDR3 is TGCGCCAGCAGCCAAGAAATGGCAAGCTCCTACAATGAGCAGTTCTTC. It translates to CASSQEMASSYNEQFF. The chain combines TRBV4-1 with TRBJ2-1; D is unclear. This CDR3 is built from 16 residues. V lost 0 bases to trimming and J lost 0 bases, with 9 bases between them. Germline V gene lookup returns CDR1 MGHRA and CDR2 YSYEKL.

This clonotype came up a few times. The rearrangement joins TRBV12-5 to TRBJ1-2, with TRBD1 as a possible D gene (6 bases). The V end lost 3 bases, the J end lost 0 bases, and 17 bases lay between the germline ends. CDR3 length: 17 residues. The germline V gene has CDR1 LGHNT and CDR2 FRNRAP. The CDR3 bases are TGTGCTAGTGGTTTAGCCGTTGGGGGCATCGCTAACTATGGCTACACCTTC. Its translation is CASGLAVGGIANYGYTF. The variable domain in full, completed from reference TRBV12-5 and TRBJ1-2, reads DARVTQTPRHKVTEMGQEVTMRCQPILGHNTVFWYRQTMMQGLELLAYFRNRAPLDDSGMPKDRFSAEMPDATLATLKIQPSEPRDSAVYFCASGLAVGGIANYGYTFGSGTRLTVV.

Only a few counts were recorded for this clonotype. The rearrangement joins TRBV29-1 to TRBJ2-5; a weak D match, TRBD1 (5 bases). Germline V gives CDR1 SQVTM, CDR2 ANQGSEA. Trimming stripped 8 bases from V and 3 bases from J, with 16 bases between. This CDR3 has 13 residues. The CDR3 reads CSPVMGRKETQYF. CDR3 coding DNA: TGCAGCCCCGTCATGGGGCGGAAAGAGACCCAGTACTTC.

This clonotype has at least ten counts. The rearrangement joins TRBV27 to TRBJ2-7, with D hard to call. This CDR3 comprises 13 residues. Trimming cost V 0 bases and J 1 base, with 4 bases left between them. The germline V gene encodes CDR1 MNHEY and CDR2 SMNVEV (reference sequence). The CDR3 here is CASSLSFSYEQYF. CDR3 nucleotide sequence: TGTGCCAGCAGTTTATCTTTTTCCTACGAGCAGTACTTC.

The sample holds many counts of this clonotype. The chain joins TRBV5-1 to TRBJ2-5, with no clear D. The CDR3 length is 14 residues. CDR1 and CDR2 from the germline V gene are SGHRS and YFSETQ. V dropped 2 bases and J dropped 5 bases, with 13 bases sitting between them. In nucleotides, the CDR3 is TGCGCCAGCAGCTTCGCGACTCGCCGGGAGACCCAGTACTTC. This gives the protein CASSFATRRETQYF.